This is a list of T cell receptor beta chains from one sample in a study of long-term antiretroviral therapy in people with HIV. This table comes from immunoSEQ multiplex PCR, and its TCRdb copy is limited to in-frame clones, with some not included. This sample carries approximately 17,000 clones, approximately 81% of them seen once, and the ten largest clones take around 20%. The sequences come from unsorted PBMCs, collected 0.6 years after starting antiretroviral therapy. These receptors originate from a woman between 18 and 30 years old with HIV. Each CDR3 is given with its conserved first and last residue. D genes are given only for firm matches. Not all rows give a size; the values are once, few, many and, for expanded clones, a class.

D gene: TRBD1
J gene: TRBJ1-1
clone size: .
V gene: TRBV7-9
CDR3 protein: CASSFMGTANTEAFF
CDR3 DNA: TGTGCCAGCAGCTTCATGGGGACAGCAAACACTGAAGCTTTCTTT

D gene: .
J gene: TRBJ1-5
clone size: .
V gene: TRBV7-9
CDR3 protein: CASSLNSHNQPQHF
CDR3 DNA: TGTGCCAGCAGCTTAAACAGTCACAATCAGCCCCAGCATTTT

D gene: .
J gene: TRBJ1-5
clone size: .
V gene: TRBV25-1
CDR3 protein: CASGITGLQPQHF
CDR3 DNA: TGTGCCAGCGGGATAACAGGGCTTCAGCCCCAGCATTTT

D gene: .
J gene: TRBJ1-1
clone size: .
V gene: TRBV19
CDR3 protein: CASSMRWGAAVGEAFF
CDR3 DNA: TGTGCCAGTAGTATGAGGTGGGGGGCGGCCGTTGGGGAAGCTTTCTTT

D gene: .
J gene: TRBJ1-2
clone size: once
V gene: TRBV5-6
CDR3 protein: CASSPNTVGYTF
CDR3 DNA: TGTGCCAGCAGCCCCAACACGGTTGGCTACACCTTC

D gene: .
J gene: TRBJ1-2
clone size: once
V gene: TRBV6-5
CDR3 protein: CASRGRDYGYTF
CDR3 DNA: TGTGCCAGCAGGGGGCGCGACTATGGCTACACCTTC

D gene: .
J gene: TRBJ1-1
clone size: once
V gene: TRBV5-5
CDR3 protein: CASSPTMNTEAFF
CDR3 DNA: TGTGCCAGCAGCCCGACAATGAACACTGAAGCTTTCTTT

D gene: .
J gene: TRBJ1-2
clone size: .
V gene: TRBV15
CDR3 protein: CATSRDNSEVYGYTF
CDR3 DNA: TGTGCCACCAGCAGAGATAATTCGGAGGTATATGGCTACACCTTC

D gene: .
J gene: TRBJ1-4
clone size: medium-sized
V gene: TRBV4-3
CDR3 protein: CASSQDYPPAYNEKLFF
CDR3 DNA: TGCGCCAGCAGCCAAGATTACCCCCCGGCTTATAATGAAAAACTGTTTTTT

D gene: .
J gene: TRBJ1-1
clone size: .
V gene: TRBV27
CDR3 protein: CASSHGGGNTEAFF
CDR3 DNA: TGTGCCAGCAGCCATGGGGGGGGGAACACTGAAGCTTTCTTT

D gene: .
J gene: TRBJ2-2
clone size: .
V gene: TRBV6-6
CDR3 protein: CASRGARVNTGELFF
CDR3 DNA: TGTGCCAGCAGGGGAGCTCGCGTGAACACCGGGGAGCTGTTTTTT

D gene: .
J gene: TRBJ2-3
clone size: .
V gene: TRBV7-3
CDR3 protein: CASSTDLPSTQYF
CDR3 DNA: TGTGCCAGCAGCACCGATCTACCAAGTACGCAGTATTTT

D gene: .
J gene: TRBJ2-1
clone size: .
V gene: TRBV7-9
CDR3 protein: CASSLTDGNYNEQFF
CDR3 DNA: TGTGCCAGCAGTCTAACGGACGGGAACTACAATGAGCAGTTCTTC

D gene: .
J gene: TRBJ1-4
clone size: .
V gene: TRBV6-1
CDR3 protein: CASSDGQSQEKLFF
CDR3 DNA: TGTGCCAGCAGTGACGGACAGAGCCAAGAAAAACTGTTTTTT

D gene: .
J gene: TRBJ1-6
clone size: .
V gene: TRBV28
CDR3 protein: CASSYNSPLHF
CDR3 DNA: TGTGCCAGCAGTTACAATTCACCCCTCCACTTT

D gene: TRBD2
J gene: TRBJ2-7
clone size: .
V gene: TRBV11-2
CDR3 protein: CASSLLAGDYEQYF
CDR3 DNA: TGTGCCAGCAGCTTACTAGCGGGAGACTACGAGCAGTACTTC

D gene: .
J gene: TRBJ2-7
clone size: .
V gene: TRBV28
CDR3 protein: CASSLPTNYEQYF
CDR3 DNA: TGTGCCAGCAGTTTGCCTACAAACTACGAGCAGTACTTC

D gene: TRBD2
J gene: TRBJ2-3
clone size: .
V gene: TRBV5-8
CDR3 protein: CASSPGGTDTQYF
CDR3 DNA: TGTGCCAGCAGCCCCGGGGGGACAGATACGCAGTATTTT

D gene: .
J gene: TRBJ2-2
clone size: .
V gene: TRBV6-5
CDR3 protein: CASRTENTGELFF
CDR3 DNA: TGTGCCAGCAGGACAGAGAACACCGGGGAGCTGTTTTTT

D gene: TRBD2
J gene: TRBJ2-1
clone size: .
V gene: TRBV7-2
CDR3 protein: CASSPRVGRYYNEQFF
CDR3 DNA: TGTGCCAGCAGCCCCCGAGTCGGGAGGTACTACAATGAGCAGTTCTTC

D gene: .
J gene: TRBJ2-7
clone size: .
V gene: TRBV27
CDR3 protein: CASGSTLEQYF
CDR3 DNA: TGTGCCAGCGGATCGACACTCGAGCAGTACTTC

D gene: .
J gene: TRBJ1-3
clone size: .
V gene: TRBV28
CDR3 protein: CASSSLDGSSGNTIYF
CDR3 DNA: TGTGCCAGCAGTTCTCTTGACGGAAGCTCTGGAAACACCATATATTTT

D gene: .
J gene: TRBJ2-3
clone size: .
V gene: TRBV6-6
CDR3 protein: CASTELGTDTQYF
CDR3 DNA: TGTGCCAGCACAGAACTAGGGACAGATACGCAGTATTTT

D gene: .
J gene: TRBJ2-1
clone size: .
V gene: TRBV30
CDR3 protein: CAGGLSGGYAEQFF
CDR3 DNA: TGTGCCGGGGGCCTCTCCGGGGGATACGCTGAGCAGTTCTTC

D gene: TRBD2
J gene: TRBJ2-7
clone size: .
V gene: TRBV25-1
CDR3 protein: CASSEGLAGAGEQYF
CDR3 DNA: TGTGCCAGCAGTGAGGGGCTAGCGGGAGCGGGTGAGCAGTACTTC

D gene: .
J gene: TRBJ1-2
clone size: .
V gene: TRBV5-1
CDR3 protein: CASSASSYGYTF
CDR3 DNA: TGCGCCAGCAGCGCATCGTCCTATGGCTACACCTTC

D gene: TRBD2
J gene: TRBJ2-5
clone size: .
V gene: TRBV4-2
CDR3 protein: CASSLRLASGGRETQYF
CDR3 DNA: TGTGCCAGCAGCCTCCGTTTGGCTAGCGGGGGGCGGGAGACCCAGTACTTC

D gene: .
J gene: TRBJ2-1
clone size: .
V gene: TRBV5-6
CDR3 protein: CASSKLGLSGTYNEQFF
CDR3 DNA: TGTGCCAGCAGCAAGCTTGGGTTGTCAGGGACCTACAATGAGCAGTTCTTC

D gene: .
J gene: TRBJ2-1
clone size: .
V gene: TRBV2
CDR3 protein: CASRMESYNEQFF
CDR3 DNA: TGTGCCAGTCGCATGGAATCCTACAATGAGCAGTTCTTC

D gene: TRBD2
J gene: TRBJ2-3
clone size: .
V gene: TRBV6-6
CDR3 protein: CASSYIAGGTDTQYF
CDR3 DNA: TGTGCCAGCAGTTACATAGCGGGGGGTACAGATACGCAGTATTTT

D gene: .
J gene: TRBJ2-3
clone size: .
V gene: TRBV9
CDR3 protein: CASRQDTSTDTQYF
CDR3 DNA: TGTGCCAGCAGACAGGATACTAGCACAGATACGCAGTATTTT

D gene: .
J gene: TRBJ2-7
clone size: .
V gene: TRBV21-1
CDR3 protein: CASSKDNSGNSYEQYF
CDR3 DNA: TGTGCCAGCAGCAAAGATAATAGCGGGAACTCCTACGAGCAGTACTTC

D gene: .
J gene: TRBJ2-7
clone size: .
V gene: TRBV6-5
CDR3 protein: CASSYSNREQYF
CDR3 DNA: TGTGCCAGCAGTTACTCGAACAGAGAGCAGTACTTC

D gene: .
J gene: TRBJ2-2
clone size: .
V gene: TRBV6-5
CDR3 protein: CATRPYSPGELFF
CDR3 DNA: TGTGCCACCCGCCCCTATTCCCCCGGGGAGCTGTTTTTT

D gene: .
J gene: TRBJ1-1
clone size: .
V gene: TRBV5-1
CDR3 protein: CASSLAEQGSEAFF
CDR3 DNA: TGCGCCAGCAGCTTGGCCGAGCAGGGGAGTGAAGCTTTCTTT

D gene: .
J gene: TRBJ2-7
clone size: .
V gene: TRBV28
CDR3 protein: CASSLDGYTYEQYF
CDR3 DNA: TGTGCCAGCAGTTTAGACGGGTACACCTACGAGCAGTACTTC

D gene: .
J gene: TRBJ2-5
clone size: .
V gene: TRBV5-1
CDR3 protein: CASSLGLRQQETQYF
CDR3 DNA: TGCGCCAGCAGCTTGGGACTCCGCCAACAAGAGACCCAGTACTTC

D gene: TRBD2
J gene: TRBJ2-7
clone size: .
V gene: TRBV5-1
CDR3 protein: CASSHGTSGNEQYF
CDR3 DNA: TGCGCCAGCAGCCATGGGACTAGCGGGAACGAGCAGTACTTC

D gene: .
J gene: TRBJ1-6
clone size: few
V gene: TRBV7-2
CDR3 protein: CASSTQTSYNSPLHF
CDR3 DNA: TGTGCCAGCAGCACCCAAACCTCCTATAATTCACCCCTCCACTTT

D gene: TRBD2
J gene: TRBJ2-1
clone size: .
V gene: TRBV9
CDR3 protein: CASSVGASGSNEQFF
CDR3 DNA: TGTGCCAGCAGCGTAGGGGCTAGCGGGAGCAATGAGCAGTTCTTC

D gene: .
J gene: TRBJ1-5
clone size: medium-sized
V gene: TRBV6-1
CDR3 protein: CASRQLNQPQHF
CDR3 DNA: TGTGCCAGCCGGCAACTTAATCAGCCCCAGCATTTT

D gene: .
J gene: TRBJ1-2
clone size: .
V gene: TRBV29-1
CDR3 protein: CSVGQGSNYGYTF
CDR3 DNA: TGCAGCGTCGGCCAGGGGAGCAACTATGGCTACACCTTC

D gene: .
J gene: TRBJ1-2
clone size: once
V gene: TRBV28
CDR3 protein: CASRRGHGMAAYGYTF
CDR3 DNA: TGTGCCAGCAGGCGGGGGCATGGGATGGCAGCCTATGGCTACACCTTC

D gene: TRBD2
J gene: TRBJ2-3
clone size: once
V gene: TRBV9
CDR3 protein: CASSTSGRAIDTQYF
CDR3 DNA: TGTGCCAGCAGCACGAGCGGGAGGGCCATAGATACGCAGTATTTT

D gene: .
J gene: TRBJ1-1
clone size: .
V gene: TRBV7-2
CDR3 protein: CASSLAYRTEAFF
CDR3 DNA: TGTGCCAGCAGCTTAGCGTACAGAACTGAAGCTTTCTTT

D gene: .
J gene: TRBJ1-2
clone size: medium-sized
V gene: TRBV21-1
CDR3 protein: CASTKGTGVHYGYTF
CDR3 DNA: TGTGCCAGCACCAAAGGGACAGGGGTTCACTATGGCTACACCTTC

D gene: TRBD1
J gene: TRBJ1-6
clone size: .
V gene: TRBV30
CDR3 protein: CAWSAGQENSPLHF
CDR3 DNA: TGTGCCTGGAGTGCGGGACAGGAGAATTCACCCCTCCACTTT

D gene: TRBD1
J gene: TRBJ1-2
clone size: .
V gene: TRBV7-9
CDR3 protein: CASSSKTGGYGYTF
CDR3 DNA: TGTGCCAGCAGCTCAAAGACAGGGGGCTATGGCTACACCTTC

D gene: .
J gene: TRBJ1-1
clone size: once
V gene: TRBV6-1
CDR3 protein: CASSEDVVAFF
CDR3 DNA: TGTGCCAGCAGTGAAGACGTAGTGGCTTTCTTT

D gene: TRBD2
J gene: TRBJ2-3
clone size: once
V gene: TRBV5-1
CDR3 protein: CASSLAGSGRGTDTQYF
CDR3 DNA: TGCGCCAGCAGCTTGGCCGGGAGCGGGAGGGGAACAGATACGCAGTATTTT